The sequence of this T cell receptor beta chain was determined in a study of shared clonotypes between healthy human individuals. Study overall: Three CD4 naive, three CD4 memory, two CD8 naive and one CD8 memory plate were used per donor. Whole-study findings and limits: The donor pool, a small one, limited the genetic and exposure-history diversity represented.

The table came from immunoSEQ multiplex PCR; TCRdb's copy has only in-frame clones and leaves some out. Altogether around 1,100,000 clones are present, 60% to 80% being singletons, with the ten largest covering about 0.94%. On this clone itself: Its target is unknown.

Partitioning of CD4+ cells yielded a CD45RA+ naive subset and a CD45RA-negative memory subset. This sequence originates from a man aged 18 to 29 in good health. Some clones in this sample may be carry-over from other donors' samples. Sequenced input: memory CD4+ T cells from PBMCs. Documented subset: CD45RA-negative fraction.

CDR3 region: CAWSVGRVGNTIYF. The CDR3 DNA reads as TGTGCCTGGAGTGTTGGCAGAGTTGGAAACACCATATATTTT. This rearrangement joins TRBV30 to TRBJ1-3; D unresolved. V lost 0 bases and J lost 3, with 9 bases in between. The CDR3 is 14 amino acids. Germline CDR1 and CDR2: GTSNPN and SVGIG (reference sequence).